This T cell receptor (beta chain) is drawn from a study of Ad26.COV2.S vaccination and SARS-CoV-2 variants. Looking at the study overall: Administration of Ad26.COV2.S was intramuscular, either once or twice 56 days apart. Study-wide findings and caveats: Among vaccine recipients, spike-specific TCR breadth exceeded that of placebo recipients. There was reportedly substantial breadth in spike-specific CD8+ and CD4+ T cell responses after vaccination. Vaccine and placebo groups showed comparable non-spike TCR breadth.

Here immunoSEQ multiplex PCR was the method, and the copy in TCRdb shows in-frame clones only, minus some. The sample contains about 680,000 clones, 89% of which appear only once. The treatment: some 20 received Ad26.COV2.S at low or high dose, single or two shots; 5 received placebo; per-sample allocation not given. The samples were gathered on day 63 after the first injection of vaccine or placebo. Comment on this clone: No antigen is known for it.

CDR3 length: 14 amino acids. After removal of 3 bases from V and 4 bases from J, the junction contained 1 base not matched to a gene. Germline CDR1 MNHEY, CDR2 SVGAGI. The rearrangement uses TRBV6-5 and TRBJ2-7; TRBD2 aligns across 12 bases. The sequence came from a person aged 18-60 years who received the Ad26.COV2.S COVID-19 vaccine or a placebo. This specimen consisted of peripheral blood, obtained in a trial of Ad26.COV2.S vaccine versus placebo. CDR3 bases: TGTGCCAGCAGTTATCTAGCGGGAGGGTACGAGCAGTACTTC. It encodes CASSYLAGGYEQYF.